A single sample is the source of the 4 T cell receptor beta chains below, sequenced in a study of blood T cell repertoires in COVID-19. Sequencing used immunoSEQ multiplex PCR; TCRdb keeps in-frame clones, though not all of them. Among 150,000 to 170,000 clones listed, around 83% were seen once. The sequencing sample was made of peripheral blood. The source of these receptors is a woman aged 55 to 70 with COVID-19, enrolled during active disease.

This chain connects TRBV18 to TRBJ1-1; tentative D call: TRBD1 (5 bases). The germline V gene encodes CDR1 KGHSH and CDR2 LQKENI. Trimming removed 6 bases at V and 1 base at J, with 12 bases between. This CDR3 is 14 amino acids long. CDR3 nucleotide sequence: TGTGCCAGCTCCGCGGGACGGGGGAACACTGAAGCTTTCTTT. This translates into CASSAGRGNTEAFF.

This chain connects TRBV19 to TRBJ2-5; perhaps TRBD2 as D (5 bases). Germline CDR1 and CDR2: LNHDA and SQIVND (reference sequence). The CDR3 consists of 13 residues. Trimming shortened V by 6 bases and J by 2 bases, and 10 bases separated the two germline ends. CDR3 amino acids: CASSHPGQETQYF. In DNA form, the CDR3 reads TGTGCCAGTAGCCATCCGGGACAAGAGACCCAGTACTTC.

The chain employs TRBV7-9 and TRBJ2-7; D may be TRBD2 (6 bases). Germline V gene sequence: CDR1 SEHNR, CDR2 FQNEAQ (reference sequence). This CDR3 is built from 17 residues. V lost 5 bases to trimming and J lost 2 bases, with 22 bases between them. CDR3 amino acids: CASSANRPGLRTYEQYF. CDR3 nucleotides: TGTGCCAGCAGCGCTAACCGCCCGGGACTGAGAACCTACGAGCAGTACTTC.

This chain connects TRBV5-1 to TRBJ2-3; D remains unclear. The CDR3 contains 13 residues. With 6 bases removed from V and 5 bases from J, the gap between germline ends came to 13 bases. CDR1 and CDR2 from the germline V gene are SGHRS and YFSETQ. DNA for the CDR3: TGCGCCAGCAAGCAGCCAGGTAAAGATACGCAGTATTTT. This translates into CASKQPGKDTQYF.